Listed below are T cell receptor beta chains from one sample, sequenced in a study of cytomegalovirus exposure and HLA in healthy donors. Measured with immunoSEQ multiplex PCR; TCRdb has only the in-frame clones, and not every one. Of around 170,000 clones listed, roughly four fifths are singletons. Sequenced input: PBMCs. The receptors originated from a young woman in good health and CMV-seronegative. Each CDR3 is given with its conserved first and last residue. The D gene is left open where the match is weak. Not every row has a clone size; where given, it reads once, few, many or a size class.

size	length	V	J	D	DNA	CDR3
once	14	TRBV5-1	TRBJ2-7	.	TGCGCCAGCAGCTTGGCTAGTCAGACCTACGAGCAGTACTTC	CASSLASQTYEQYF
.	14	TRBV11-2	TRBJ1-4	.	TGTGCCAGCAGCTTGGGGGGGGTCTCTGAAAAACTGTTTTTT	CASSLGGVSEKLFF
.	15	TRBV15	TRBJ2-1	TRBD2	TGTGCCACCAGCAGAGATGATATGGGAGGGGATGAGCAGTTCTTC	CATSRDDMGGDEQFF
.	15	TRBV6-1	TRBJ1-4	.	TGTGCCAGCAGTGAAGCAGAGGGCGCCAATGAAAAACTGTTTTTT	CASSEAEGANEKLFF
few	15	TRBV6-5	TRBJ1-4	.	TGTGCCAGCAGTTACTCGGACAGTCTAAATGAAAAACTGTTTTTT	CASSYSDSLNEKLFF
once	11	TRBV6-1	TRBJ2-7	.	TGTGCCAGCAGTGATCAGTACGAGCAGTACTTC	CASSDQYEQYF
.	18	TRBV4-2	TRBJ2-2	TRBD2	TGTGCCAGCAGCCAAGAGTCCCTAGCGGGAGCGAACACCGGGGAGCTGTTTTTT	CASSQESLAGANTGELFF
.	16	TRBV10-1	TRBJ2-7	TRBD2	TGCGCCAGCAGTGAGTTCCGACTAGCCTCCAGCTACGAGCAGTACTTC	CASSEFRLASSYEQYF
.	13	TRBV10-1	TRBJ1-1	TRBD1	TGCGCCAGCCAACAGGGGGCCTACACTGAAGCTTTCTTT	CASQQGAYTEAFF
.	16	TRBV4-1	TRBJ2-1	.	TGCGCCAGCAGCCAAGATTATCGAGCCAATGGAGAAGAGCAGTTCTTC	CASSQDYRANGEEQFF
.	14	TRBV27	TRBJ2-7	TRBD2	TGTGCCAGCAGTGGGGGACTAGCGGGTCACGAGCAGTACTTC	CASSGGLAGHEQYF
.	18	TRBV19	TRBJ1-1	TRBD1	TGTGCCAGTAGTTCGCCACCGGGACAGGGGCAATTACACACTGAAGCTTTCTTT	CASSSPPGQGQLHTEAFF
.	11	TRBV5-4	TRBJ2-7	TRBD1	TGTGCCAGCAGCTTGGGGACAGGAACTAGTTTC	CASSLGTGTSF
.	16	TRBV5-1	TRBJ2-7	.	TGCGCCAGCAGCTTGATTCAGGGGAAGGCCTCCTACGAGCAGTACTTC	CASSLIQGKASYEQYF
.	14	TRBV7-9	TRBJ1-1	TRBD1	TGTGCCAGCAGCTACGGGGACAGTGTCGGAGAAGCTTTCTTT	CASSYGDSVGEAFF
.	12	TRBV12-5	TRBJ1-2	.	TGTGCTAGTGGTTTGGGGGGGGATGGCTACACCTTC	CASGLGGDGYTF
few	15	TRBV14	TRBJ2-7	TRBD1	TGTGCCAGCAGCCAAGAGTCAGGGGGATACTACGAGCAGTACTTC	CASSQESGGYYEQYF
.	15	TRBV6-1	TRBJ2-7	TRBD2	TGTGCCAGCAGGGAAGCGGGAGTACCTGCTTACGAGCAGTACTTC	CASREAGVPAYEQYF
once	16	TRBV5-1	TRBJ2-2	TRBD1	TGCGCCAGCAAGGTTCCCGGACAGGGGAACACCGGGGAGCTGTTTTTT	CASKVPGQGNTGELFF
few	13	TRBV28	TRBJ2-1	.	TGTGCCAGCAGTATTTCACCAGGGGTTGAGCAGTTCTTC	CASSISPGVEQFF
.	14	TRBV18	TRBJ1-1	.	TGTGCCAGCTCACGTGCGACAGCAAACACTGAAGCTTTCTTT	CASSRATANTEAFF
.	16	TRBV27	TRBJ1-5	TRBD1	TGTGCCAGCAGTTCATCAGGGGGCCTAATTAATCAGCCCCAGCATTTT	CASSSSGGLINQPQHF
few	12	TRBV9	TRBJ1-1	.	TGTGCCAGCAGCGAAGGGGACACTGAAGCTTTCTTT	CASSEGDTEAFF
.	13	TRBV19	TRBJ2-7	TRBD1	TGTGCCAGTAGTCCGGGACAGGCTTACGAGCAGTACTTC	CASSPGQAYEQYF
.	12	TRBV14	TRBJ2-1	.	TGTGCCAGCAGCCAAGATTCCCGGGAGCGGTTCTTC	CASSQDSRERFF
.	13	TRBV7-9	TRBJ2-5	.	TGTGCCAGCAGCTTAGGACTACAAGAGACCCAGTACTTC	CASSLGLQETQYF
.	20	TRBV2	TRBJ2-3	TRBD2	TGTGCCAGCAGTGAAGATCCATTAATCTGGACTAGCGGGACCACAGATACGCAGTATTTT	CASSEDPLIWTSGTTDTQYF